The 23 T cell receptor beta chains presented below share a single source sample, sequenced in a study of response to subunit inactivated influenza vaccine. TCRdb called the RT-PCR reads again in MiXCR, with one record for every CDR3 protein. The profile shows roughly 670,000 distinct CDR3 sequences, approximately 15% of them singletons. Sequences were derived from PBMCs from blood, sampled roughly 2 weeks before vaccination. These receptors all come from a man aged 50 to 60 who received an inactivated influenza vaccine.

Worth noting for this clonotype: A clone one base away is much larger, so this may be a read error. V gene TRBV4-1 combines with J gene TRBJ2-3; D is possibly TRBD1 or TRBD2 (5 bases each). Germline CDR1 is MGHRA and CDR2 is YSYEKL. The CDR3 consists of 14 residues. CDR3 in amino acids: CASSQRGVWVTHYF. The CDR3 DNA reads as TGCGCCAGCAGCCAAAGGGGAGTTTGGGTTACGCACTATTTT.

The chain links TRBV12-3 or TRBV12-4 to TRBJ2-7; D is unresolved. Trimming stripped 1 base from V and 0 bases from J, with 7 bases between. The CDR3 covers 14 residues. CDR3 residues: CASSLGKFSYEQYF. The DNA of the CDR3 is TGTGCCAGCAGTTTAGGAAAGTTCTCCTACGAGCAGTACTTC.

This clonotype turned up a few times. The V call is TRBV4-1, the J call TRBJ2-5; 11 positions agree with TRBD1. V was clipped by 4 bases and J by 5 bases; unmatched bases: 12. The CDR3 sequence is 17 residues long. CDR1 MGHRA and CDR2 YSYEKL come from the germline V gene. CDR3 DNA: TGCGCCAGCAGCCTCGGACAGGGGGCTGCCATAAGGGAGACCCAGTACTTC. The encoded protein is CASSLGQGAAIRETQYF.

The chain combines TRBV4-3 with TRBJ2-2; D ambiguous. The CDR3 consists of 14 residues. CDR1 LGHNA and CDR2 YSLEER come from the germline V gene. The ends were cut back, 3 bases at V and 3 bases at J, with 8 bases in the middle. The CDR3 DNA reads TGCGCCAGCAGCCAGAAACTCGACACCGGGGAGCTGTTTTTT. Encoded protein: CASSQKLDTGELFF.

This clonotype showed up just a few times. The chain links TRBV25-1 to TRBJ2-5; maybe TRBD1 (5 bases). V lost 0 bases, J lost 10 bases, and 18 bases lay in between. CDR1 and CDR2 (germline): MGHDK, SYGVNS. This CDR3 spans 15 amino acids. For the CDR3, the DNA is TGTGCCAGCAGTGAATATTGGGGCAGCAACCCAGTCCAGTACTTC. This codes for CASSEYWGSNPVQYF.

This clonotype was observed a few times. The V gene is TRBV20-1, the J gene TRBJ1-6; no clear D gene. Trimming cost V 7 bases and J 10 bases, with 14 bases left between them. The CDR3 sequence is 12 residues long. Per the germline V gene, CDR1 is DFQATT and CDR2 is SNEGSKA (reference sequence). This CDR3 reads CSVEEGGSPLHF. In nucleotides, the CDR3 is TGCAGTGTCGAAGAGGGAGGATCACCCCTCCACTTT.

The CDR3 reads CASSQAGVPYEQYF. In DNA, the CDR3 is TGCGCCAGCAGCCAAGCAGGGGTCCCCTACGAGCAGTACTTC. This chain connects TRBV4-1 to TRBJ2-7, with D perhaps TRBD1 (6 bases). CDR1 and CDR2 from the germline V gene are MGHRA and YSYEKL. The CDR3 totals 14 residues. V was cut by 1 base and J by 2 bases, with 9 bases left in between.

The chain links TRBV6-5 to TRBJ1-2; 11 nucleotides align to TRBD1. Per the germline V gene, CDR1 is MNHEY and CDR2 is SVGAGI. The length of the CDR3 is 14 residues. Trimming cost V 2 bases and J 7 bases; bases outside gene matches: 3. DNA of the CDR3: TGTGCCAGCAGTTACGAAGGGACAGGGGGTGGCTACACCTTC. Translating gives CASSYEGTGGGYTF.

This chain links TRBV7-8 with TRBJ2-7, with D perhaps TRBD1 (5 bases). Germline loops: CDR1 SGHVS, CDR2 FQNEAQ. V was clipped by 7 bases and J by 6 bases, with 16 bases between them. CDR3 length: 13 amino acids. The CDR3, as DNA: TGTGCCAGCACCCTTAGGCAGGGTGGCGAGCAGTACTTC. Protein sequence: CASTLRQGGEQYF.

The chain employs TRBV12-3 or TRBV12-4 and TRBJ2-2; perhaps TRBD2 as D (7 bases). V lost 7 bases and J lost 6, with 18 bases in between. The CDR3 is 15 amino acids. The CDR3 nucleotides are TGTGCCAGCAAACTAGGGGGGGAGGGGGCCGGGGAGCTGTTTTTT. Protein product: CASKLGGEGAGELFF.

The CDR3 loop is CASSFSGALETQYF. The CDR3 DNA sequence: TGCGCCAGCAGCTTTAGCGGGGCCCTGGAGACCCAGTACTTC. The rearrangement links TRBV5-1 to TRBJ2-5, with TRBD2 identical over 8 bases. This CDR3 comprises 14 residues. Germline-derived CDR1 and CDR2 are SGHRS and YFSETQ. With V trimmed by 2 bases and J by 5 bases, 5 bases remained unmatched. The full variable domain, completed using reference TRBV5-1 and TRBJ2-5, is KAGVTQTPRYLIKTRGQQVTLSCSPISGHRSVSWYQQTPGQGLQFLFEYFSETQRNKGNFPGRFSGRQFSNSRSEMNVSTLELGDSALYLCASSFSGALETQYFGPGTRLLVL.

The chain is built from TRBV4-2 and TRBJ2-1, with 9 positions matching TRBD2. The CDR3 extends over 15 amino acids. The germline V gene encodes CDR1 LGHNA and CDR2 YNFKEQ. Trimming at V came to 0 bases and at J to 9 bases, leaving 6 bases not matched to a gene. The chain's CDR3 is CASSQDRGRALEQFF. The CDR3 region has the DNA TGTGCCAGCAGCCAAGATCGCGGGAGGGCCCTTGAGCAGTTCTTC.

This chain links TRBV10-3 with TRBJ2-7, with TRBD1 as a possible D gene (6 bases). The length of the CDR3 is 14 residues. The germline V gene encodes CDR1 ENHRY and CDR2 SYGVKD. V was cut by 5 bases and J by 3 bases, with 14 bases left in between. CDR3 in DNA: TGTGCCATCAGTCTACAGGGATCGATCTACGAGCAGTACTTC. Its protein is CAISLQGSIYEQYF.

This clonotype came up many times. The chain links TRBV4-2 to TRBJ1-1, with unresolved D. V lost 1 base and J lost 3, with 15 bases in between. Germline CDR1 and CDR2: LGHNA and YNFKEQ. The CDR3 contains 16 residues. CDR3 coding DNA: TGTGCCAGCAGCCAAGGGCCCGGACTCGGGTACACTGAAGCTTTCTTT. Translated: CASSQGPGLGYTEAFF.

Only a few counts were recorded for this clonotype. This chain uses TRBV6-5 with TRBJ2-6, with D hard to call. The germline CDR1 and CDR2 sequences are MNHEY and SVGAGI. Trimming took off 0 bases at V and 1 base at J, with 16 bases between the two ends. The CDR3 is 19 residues long. CDR3 DNA sequence: TGTGCCAGCAGTTACTCGAGGCTGGGTCCCAAATCTGGGGCCAACGTCCTGACTTTC. Translated: CASSYSRLGPKSGANVLTF.

This clonotype appeared a few times. The chain joins TRBV20-1 to TRBJ2-5; 15 bases align to TRBD2. V lost 6 bases and J lost 1; bases outside the gene matches: 3. The length of the CDR3 is 15 residues. Germline V gene data show CDR1 as DFQATT and CDR2 as SNEGSKA (reference sequence). In DNA, the CDR3 is TGCAGTGCCTGGACTAGCGGGAGGGTCCAAGAGACCCAGTACTTC. Translation: CSAWTSGRVQETQYF.

This clonotype was picked up many times. The V gene is TRBV7-3, the J gene TRBJ2-2, with 9 bases identical to TRBD2. The CDR3 consists of 15 residues. Unmatched junction bases numbered 6, after V lost 4 bases and J lost 6 bases. The germline gives CDR1 SGHTA, CDR2 FQGTGA. As DNA, the CDR3 is TGTGCCAGCAGCTCTCTAGCGGGATCCGCCGGGGAGCTGTTTTTT. Encoded protein: CASSSLAGSAGELFF. Full variable domain (outside the CDR3, taken from reference TRBV7-3 and TRBJ2-2): GAGVSQTPSNKVTEKGKYVELRCDPISGHTALYWYRQSLGQGPEFLIYFQGTGAADDSGLPNDRFFAVRPEGSVSTLKIQRTERGDSAVYLCASSSLAGSAGELFFGEGSRLTVL.

This chain connects TRBV5-6 to TRBJ1-1; 8 positions match TRBD1. The CDR3 length is 14 residues. V lost 0 bases, J lost 3 bases, and 1 base stayed unmatched. CDR1 and CDR2 (germline): SGHDT, YYEEEE. CDR3 DNA sequence: TGTGCCAGCAGCTTGGCGGACAGGGACACTGAAGCTTTCTTT. This sequence encodes CASSLADRDTEAFF.

This chain uses TRBV4-1 with TRBJ2-3; 10 nucleotides match TRBD2. The V segment lost 1 base and the J segment 4 bases; nucleotides outside the gene matches: 8. The CDR3 runs to 17 residues. Germline V gene sequence: CDR1 MGHRA, CDR2 YSYEKL. DNA for the CDR3: TGCGCCAGCAGCCAAGGGATAGCGGGGGGAGCTGCAGATACGCAGTATTTT. Translating gives CASSQGIAGGAADTQYF.

This clonotype was counted only a few times. The gene calls are TRBV6-5 and TRBJ2-3; D call uncertain. Germline V CDR1 and CDR2: MNHEY, SVGAGI. The CDR3 extends over 15 amino acids. The V end lost 0 bases, the J end lost 3 bases, and 10 bases lay between the germline ends. The DNA for the CDR3 is TGTGCCAGCAGTTACTCTTCGCAGGAGACAGATACGCAGTATTTT. Translating gives CASSYSSQETDTQYF.

The chain joins TRBV28 to TRBJ2-3, with D possibly being TRBD1 or TRBD2 (5 bases each). The germline V gene has CDR1 MDHEN and CDR2 SYDVKM. The CDR3 is 17 residues long. Trimming took off 2 bases at V and 2 bases at J, with 17 bases between the two ends. CDR3 sequence reads: CASSLNLGTENTDTQYF. The DNA of the CDR3 is TGTGCCAGCAGTTTAAATCTAGGGACGGAAAACACAGATACGCAGTATTTT.

This clonotype was picked up one time. The chain employs TRBV20-1 and TRBJ2-7; perhaps TRBD2 as D (6 bases). V shed 2 bases and J shed 4 bases, with 15 bases lying between them. The CDR3 runs to 14 residues. Germline CDR1 DFQATT, CDR2 SNEGSKA (reference sequence). The CDR3: CSARKLAKLYEQYF. CDR3 bases: TGCAGTGCTAGAAAACTAGCAAAGTTATACGAGCAGTACTTC.

The chain is built from TRBV7-9 and TRBJ2-3; D perhaps matches TRBD2 (6 bases). Germline assignment: CDR1 SEHNR and CDR2 FQNEAQ (reference sequence). The CDR3 spans 14 residues. The V end was cut by 6 bases, the J end by 6 bases, with 16 bases between. The CDR3 region is CASRPTAGSDTQYF. The CDR3 region has the DNA TGTGCCAGCAGACCGACCGCGGGGTCCGATACGCAGTATTTT. Full variable domain (missing parts from reference TRBV7-9 and TRBJ2-3): DTGVSQNPRHKITKRGQNVTFRCDPISEHNRLYWYRQTLGQGPEFLTYFQNEAQLEKSRLLSDRFSAERPKGSFSTLEIQRTEQGDSAMYLCASRPTAGSDTQYFGPGTRLTVL.